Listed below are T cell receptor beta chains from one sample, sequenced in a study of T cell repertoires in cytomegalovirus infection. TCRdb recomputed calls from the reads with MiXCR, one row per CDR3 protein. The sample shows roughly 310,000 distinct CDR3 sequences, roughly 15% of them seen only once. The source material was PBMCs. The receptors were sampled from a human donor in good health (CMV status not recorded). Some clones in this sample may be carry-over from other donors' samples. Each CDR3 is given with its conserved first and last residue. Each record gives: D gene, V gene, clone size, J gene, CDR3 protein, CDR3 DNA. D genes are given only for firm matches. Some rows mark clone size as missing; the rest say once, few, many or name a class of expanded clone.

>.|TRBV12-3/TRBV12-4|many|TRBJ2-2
CASSWASNTGELFF
TGTGCCAGCAGTTGGGCCTCTAACACCGGGGAGCTGTTTTTT
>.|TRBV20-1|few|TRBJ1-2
CSATSVLF
TGCAGTGCTACCAGCGTCCTATTC
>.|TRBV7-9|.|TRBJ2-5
CASSSSRWGARETQYF
TGTGCCAGCAGCTCCAGCAGGTGGGGGGCTAGAGAGACCCAGTACTTC
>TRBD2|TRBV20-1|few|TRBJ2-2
CSARGGGLAGLNTGELFF
TGCAGTGCTAGAGGTGGGGGACTAGCGGGCCTGAACACCGGGGAGCTGTTTTTT
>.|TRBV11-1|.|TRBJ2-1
CASSLSGNNEQFF
TGTGCCAGCAGCTTATCGGGGAACAATGAGCAGTTCTTC
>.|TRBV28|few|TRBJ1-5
CASSWALSSTTDYSNQPQHF
TGTGCCAGCAGTTGGGCCCTCTCTAGTACGACGGACTATAGCAATCAGCCCCAGCATTTT
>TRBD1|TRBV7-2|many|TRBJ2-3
CASSPGQLSTDTQYF
TGTGCCAGCAGCCCGGGACAGCTCAGCACAGATACGCAGTATTTT
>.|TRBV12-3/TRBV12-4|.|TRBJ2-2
CASSFQRPDTGELFF
TGTGCCAGCAGTTTTCAAAGGCCGGACACCGGGGAGCTGTTTTTT
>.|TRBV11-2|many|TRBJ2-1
CASSSSGGPYNEQFF
TGTGCCAGCAGCTCTTCTGGGGGCCCTTATAATGAGCAGTTCTTC
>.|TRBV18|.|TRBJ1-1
CASSPRGENTEAFF
TGTGCCAGCTCACCACGCGGGGAAAACACTGAAGCTTTCTTT
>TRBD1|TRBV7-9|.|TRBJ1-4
CASSSTGAFNEKLFF
TGTGCCAGCAGCTCGACAGGGGCGTTTAATGAAAAACTGTTTTTT
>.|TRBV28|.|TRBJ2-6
CASSLTSGAYNVLTF
TGTGCCAGCAGTTTAACTTCTGGGGCCTACAACGTCCTGACTTTC
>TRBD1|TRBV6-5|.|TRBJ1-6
CASSYGTGGHYNSPLHF
TGTGCCAGCAGTTACGGGACAGGGGGCCACTATAATTCACCCCTCCACTTT
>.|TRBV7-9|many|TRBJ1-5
CASSLSGAGQPQHF
TGTGCCAGCAGCTTATCAGGGGCAGGTCAGCCCCAGCATTTT
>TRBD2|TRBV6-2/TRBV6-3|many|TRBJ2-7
CASSQRRGVYEQYF
TGTGCCAGCAGTCAACGGCGGGGGGTCTACGAGCAGTACTTC
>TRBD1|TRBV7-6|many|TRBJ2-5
CASSKSTTGRQTQYF
TGTGCCAGCAGCAAGAGTACGACAGGGCGACAGACCCAGTACTTC
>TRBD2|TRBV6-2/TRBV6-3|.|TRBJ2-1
CASSWTSGGIGNEQFF
TGTGCCAGCAGCTGGACTAGCGGGGGGATTGGCAATGAGCAGTTCTTC
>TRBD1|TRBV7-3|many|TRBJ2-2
CASSSGQGIVGELFF
TGTGCCAGCAGCTCGGGACAGGGGATTGTCGGGGAGCTGTTTTTT
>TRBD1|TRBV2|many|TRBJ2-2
CASSGDRGVGGELFF
TGTGCCAGCAGTGGGGACAGGGGTGTCGGCGGGGAGCTGTTTTTT
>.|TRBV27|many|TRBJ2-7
CASSRNRVDEQYF
TGTGCCAGCAGTCGGAACAGGGTAGACGAGCAGTACTTC
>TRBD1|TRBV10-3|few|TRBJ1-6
CAIRTGTGKFNNSPLHF
TGTGCCATCAGAACAGGGACAGGAAAATTTAATAATTCACCCCTCCACTTT
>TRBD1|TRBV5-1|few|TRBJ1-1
CASSLQGDVTEAFF
TGCGCCAGCAGCTTACAGGGGGATGTAACTGAAGCTTTCTTT
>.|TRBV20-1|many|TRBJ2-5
CSASRPEETQYF
TGCAGTGCTAGCCGGCCCGAAGAGACCCAGTACTTC
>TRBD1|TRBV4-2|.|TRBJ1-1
CASSQDPGQGNTEAFF
TGTGCCAGCAGCCAAGATCCCGGACAGGGAAACACTGAAGCTTTCTTT
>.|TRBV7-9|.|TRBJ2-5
CASQGETQYF
TGTGCCAGCCAGGGGGAGACCCAGTACTTC
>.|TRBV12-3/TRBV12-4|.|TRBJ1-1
CASSTRENTEAFF
TGTGCCAGCAGTACCAGGGAGAACACTGAAGCTTTCTTT
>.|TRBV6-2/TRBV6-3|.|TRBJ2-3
CASSYSTGSPDTQYF
TGTGCCAGCAGTTACTCTACAGGCTCGCCAGATACGCAGTATTTT
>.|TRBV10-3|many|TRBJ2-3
CAIATQAGATGDTQYF
TGTGCCATCGCCACGCAAGCGGGCGCTACCGGAGATACGCAGTATTTT
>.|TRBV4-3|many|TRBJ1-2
CASSQDLSVGYTF
TGCGCCAGCAGCCAAGACTTGTCAGTTGGCTACACCTTC
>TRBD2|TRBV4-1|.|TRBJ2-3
CASSQGALAGGTTDTQYF
TGCGCCAGCAGCCAAGGGGCGCTAGCGGGGGGGACAACAGATACGCAGTATTTT
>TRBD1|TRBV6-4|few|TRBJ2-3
CASSKKHPVPGQGPDTQYF
TGTGCCAGCAGTAAGAAACATCCCGTGCCGGGACAGGGACCAGATACGCAGTATTTT
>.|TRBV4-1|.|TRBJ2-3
CASSQETGVGTDTQYF
TGCGCCAGCAGCCAAGAGACGGGGGTCGGTACAGATACGCAGTATTTT
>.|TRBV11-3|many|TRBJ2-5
CASSLRVQETQYF
TGTGCCAGCAGCCTGCGCGTCCAAGAGACCCAGTACTTC
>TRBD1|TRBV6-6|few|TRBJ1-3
CASRNDRGRSGNTIYF
TGTGCCAGCAGAAACGACAGGGGGCGATCTGGAAACACCATATATTTT
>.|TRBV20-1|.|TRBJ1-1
CSAYPPEFNTEAFF
TGCAGTGCCTACCCCCCCGAATTCAACACTGAAGCTTTCTTT
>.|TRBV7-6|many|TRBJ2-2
CASSYTNTGELFF
TGTGCCAGCAGCTACACAAATACCGGGGAGCTGTTTTTT
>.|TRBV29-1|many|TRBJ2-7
CSVAQRGTGPTEQYF
TGCAGCGTGGCACAGCGGGGGACAGGGCCTACGGAGCAGTACTTC
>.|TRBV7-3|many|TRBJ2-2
CASSRNTGFAGELFF
TGTGCCAGCAGCCGCAATACAGGGTTCGCCGGGGAGCTGTTTTTT
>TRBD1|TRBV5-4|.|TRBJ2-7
CASSSGQPTPYEQYF
TGTGCCAGCAGCTCGGGACAGCCTACTCCCTACGAGCAGTACTTC
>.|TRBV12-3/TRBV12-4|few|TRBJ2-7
CASRVTGEQYF
TGTGCCAGCAGGGTGACGGGCGAGCAGTACTTC
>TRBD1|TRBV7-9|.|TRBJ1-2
CASSTRQGRDYGYTF
TGTGCCAGCAGCACTCGACAGGGGCGCGACTATGGCTACACCTTC
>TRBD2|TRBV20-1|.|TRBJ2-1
CSARDLTRAGGPNEQFF
TGCAGTGCTAGAGATCTAACACGAGCGGGGGGGCCGAATGAGCAGTTCTTC
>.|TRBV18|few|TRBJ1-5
CASSVTGSGNQPQHF
TGTGCCAGCTCGGTAACAGGGTCGGGCAATCAGCCCCAGCATTTT
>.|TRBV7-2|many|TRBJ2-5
CASSSYTNQETQYF
TGTGCCAGCAGCTCCTACACGAACCAAGAGACCCAGTACTTC
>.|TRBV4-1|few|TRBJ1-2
CASSQGPRTPGEGYTF
TGCGCCAGCAGCCAAGGGCCCCGGACACCCGGGGAGGGCTACACCTTC
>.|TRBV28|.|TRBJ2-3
CASSTLTDTQYF
TGTGCCAGCAGTACCTTGACAGATACGCAGTATTTT
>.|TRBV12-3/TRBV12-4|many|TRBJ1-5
CASRVQEYQPQHF
TGTGCCAGCAGGGTACAGGAGTATCAGCCCCAGCATTTT
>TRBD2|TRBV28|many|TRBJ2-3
CASSLFGGGNTDTQYF
TGTGCCAGCAGTTTGTTTGGCGGGGGGAACACAGATACGCAGTATTTT
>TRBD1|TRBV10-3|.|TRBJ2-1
CAMGQGYYNEQFF
TGTGCCATGGGACAGGGATACTACAATGAGCAGTTCTTC
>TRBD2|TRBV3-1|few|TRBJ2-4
CASSPLAGGISEIQYF
TGTGCCAGCAGCCCGTTAGCGGGGGGCATCTCAGAGATTCAGTACTTC
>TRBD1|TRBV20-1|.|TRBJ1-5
CSARRVPGQGSSSNQPQHF
TGCAGTGCTCGGAGGGTCCCGGGACAGGGGAGTAGTAGCAATCAGCCCCAGCATTTT
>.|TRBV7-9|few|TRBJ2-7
CASKGLSSYEQYF
TGTGCCAGCAAGGGACTGAGCTCCTACGAGCAGTACTTC
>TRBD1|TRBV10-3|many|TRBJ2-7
CAISADRQNILEQYF
TGTGCCATCAGTGCGGACAGGCAAAACATTCTCGAGCAGTACTTC
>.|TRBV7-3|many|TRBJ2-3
CASSLGYSTDTQYF
TGTGCCAGCAGCTTAGGTTATAGCACAGATACGCAGTATTTT
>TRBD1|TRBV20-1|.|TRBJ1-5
CSTRDPGTGNQPQHF
TGCAGTACTAGAGACCCCGGGACAGGTAATCAGCCCCAGCATTTT
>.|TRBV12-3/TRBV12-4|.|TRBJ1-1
CASSSHSGRTEAFF
TGTGCCAGCAGTTCTCACTCTGGGCGGACTGAAGCTTTCTTT
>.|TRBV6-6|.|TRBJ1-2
CASSLHQGNGYTF
TGTGCCAGCAGTTTACATCAGGGAAATGGCTACACCTTC
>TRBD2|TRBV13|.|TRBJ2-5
CASSERTSRETQYF
TGTGCCAGCAGCGAACGGACTAGCCGGGAGACCCAGTACTTC
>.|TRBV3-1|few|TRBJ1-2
CASSQVAGWGYTF
TGTGCCAGCAGCCAAGTTGCGGGATGGGGCTACACCTTC